The 9 T cell receptor beta chains reported below all come from one sample, sequenced in a study of T cell responses to AZD1222 COVID-19 vaccine (dated by TCRdb to about 2021). The time point label, as the study defines it: baseline before first vaccination. According to the study, the label for this sample's treatment or condition signals: meningococcal conjugate vaccine given as trial control. The library relied on the immunoSEQ multiplex PCR assay. Not all clones reach the TCRdb copy of this immuneACCESS table, which keeps in-frame sequences only. Checked studies attribute under half of the gap to unresolved V genes and leave the rest unexplained. In this sample the table shows roughly 140,000 clones, 75% to 90% of which occur a single time. The ten largest clones represent over 4% of the sample. The source was peripheral blood, collected on day 0 of MenACWY control vaccination. These TCRs come from an adult in good health.

This clone was seen more than once but under ten times. J is TRBJ1-6 and V is TRBV5-1, with a weak D call TRBD1 (6 bases). CDR3 length equals 14 residues. Trimming removed 4 bases from V and 7 bases from J, with 12 bases in between. Germline V gene lookup returns CDR1 SGHRS and CDR2 YFSETQ. The CDR3 is CASSAGQRNSPLHF. As DNA, the CDR3 is TGCGCCAGCAGCGCAGGACAGAGAAATTCACCCCTCCACTTT.

The chain recombines TRBV11-2 with TRBJ2-7; D call uncertain. The CDR3 runs 12 residues. Trimming took off 1 base at V and 2 bases at J, with 3 bases between the two ends. From germline, CDR1 is SGHAT and CDR2 FQNNGV. The CDR3 DNA sequence: TGTGCCAGCAGCTTAGTTCCCTACGAGCAGTACTTC. Translated: CASSLVPYEQYF.

The rearrangement links TRBV6-5 to TRBJ2-3; either TRBD1 or TRBD2 may supply D (5 bases each). CDR1 is MNHEY and CDR2 is SVGAGI in the germline V gene. The CDR3 loop spans 13 amino acids. V lost 1 base, J lost 4 bases, and 6 bases lay in between. CDR3 DNA: TGTGCCAGCAGTTACTTGGGGGCAGATACGCAGTATTTT. Protein product: CASSYLGADTQYF.

The chain recombines TRBV11-2 with TRBJ1-2; tentative D call: TRBD1 (5 bases). V dropped 4 bases and J dropped 3 bases, with 9 bases sitting between them. The CDR3 consists of 13 residues. Germline V CDR1 and CDR2: SGHAT, FQNNGV. This CDR3 is CASSSGLDYGYTF. CDR3 sequence (DNA): TGTGCCAGCAGCTCAGGGTTAGACTATGGCTACACCTTC. Looking up the rest from reference TRBV11-2 and TRBJ1-2 gives the full variable domain: EAGVAQSPRYKIIEKRQSVAFWCNPISGHATLYWYQQILGQGPKLLIQFQNNGVVDDSQLPKDRFSAERLKGVDSTLKIQPAKLEDSAVYLCASSSGLDYGYTFGSGTRLTVV.

The chain couples TRBV5-6 to TRBJ1-3; the D is unclear. Germline lookup yields CDR1 SGHDT and CDR2 YYEEEE. Trimming took off 0 bases at V and 2 bases at J, with 12 bases between the two ends. The CDR3 runs to 16 residues. As DNA, the CDR3 is TGTGCCAGCAGCTTGGGGCAGCTTTACACTGGAAACACCATATATTTT. Translation gives CASSLGQLYTGNTIYF.

The rearrangement uses TRBV5-1 and TRBJ1-1; 9 bases are a match to TRBD1. The ends lost 4 bases at V and 3 bases at J; junction bases unmatched: 4. The CDR3 is made up of 14 amino acids. In germline, CDR1 is SGHRS, CDR2 YFSETQ. The CDR3 protein is CASSQQGADTEAFF. The CDR3 DNA follows: TGCGCCAGCAGCCAACAGGGGGCAGACACTGAAGCTTTCTTT.

The chain employs TRBV9 and TRBJ2-3; D is possibly TRBD1 (7 bases). Germline V gives CDR1 SGDLS, CDR2 YYNGEE. The CDR3 length is 16 residues. Trimming shortened V by 4 bases and J by 4 bases, and 19 bases separated the two germline ends. The CDR3 DNA sequence: TGTGCCAGCAGCCCCCAGGGGGGACTCCAGGCAGATACGCAGTATTTT. Its translation is CASSPQGGLQADTQYF.

This clone was observed once. The chain joins TRBV19 to TRBJ1-1; D is unclear. V was cut by 3 bases and J by 1 base, with 6 bases left in between. The CDR3 sequence is 13 residues long. Germline V gives CDR1 LNHDA, CDR2 SQIVND (reference sequence). Here the CDR3 DNA reads TGTGCCAGTAGTATTAGGCCGAACACTGAAGCTTTCTTT. It codes for CASSIRPNTEAFF.

The V gene is TRBV4-1, the J gene TRBJ1-4; 11 nucleotides match TRBD1. There are 14 residues in the CDR3. The V segment lost 5 bases and the J segment 9 bases; nucleotides outside the gene matches: 5. The V gene's germline CDR1 is MGHRA and CDR2 YSYEKL. CDR3 loop: CASSWTGGEKKLFF. In nucleotides, the CDR3 is TGCGCCAGCAGCTGGACAGGGGGCGAGAAAAAACTGTTTTTT.